This record covers a single T cell receptor beta chain. With V trimmed by 0 bases and J by 5 bases, 3 bases remained unmatched. CDR1 and CDR2 from the germline V gene are MGHRA and YSYEKL. The CDR3 sequence is 14 residues long. The data originate from a study of blood T cell repertoires in COVID-19. Using immunoSEQ multiplex PCR, the repertoire was profiled, and TCRdb retains in-frame clones only, with some absent. The table lists approximately 140,000 clones, 80% to 85% of them singletons. This sequence was found in a human donor in a cohort sampled during active COVID-19. V and J are TRBV4-1 and TRBJ2-5; 7 nucleotides line up with TRBD1. What was sequenced was peripheral blood. CDR3 sequence (DNA): TGCGCCAGCAGCCAAGAAATCAGGGGGGAGACCCAGTACTTC. Protein product: CASSQEIRGETQYF.